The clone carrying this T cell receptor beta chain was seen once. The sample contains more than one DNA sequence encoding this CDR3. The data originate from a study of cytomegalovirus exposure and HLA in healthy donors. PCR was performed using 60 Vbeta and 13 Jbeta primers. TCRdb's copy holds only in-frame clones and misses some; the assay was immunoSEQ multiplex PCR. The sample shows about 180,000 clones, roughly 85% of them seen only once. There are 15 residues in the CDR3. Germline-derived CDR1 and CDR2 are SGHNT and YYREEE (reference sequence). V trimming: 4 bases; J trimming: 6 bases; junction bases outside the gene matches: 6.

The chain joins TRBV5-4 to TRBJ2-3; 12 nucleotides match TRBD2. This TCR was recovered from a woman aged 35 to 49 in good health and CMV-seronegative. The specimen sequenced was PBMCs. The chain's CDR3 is CASSLRTSGVDTQYF. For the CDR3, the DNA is TGTGCCAGCAGCCTGCGGACTAGCGGGGTCGATACGCAGTATTTT.